The source of this T cell receptor (beta chain) is a study of spatial heterogeneity in lung cancer. At the level of the study: Averaged across combinations, each unique TCR and UMI pairing appeared more than ten times in raw reads, which were uncorrected. General study results and limits: Tumoral mutation counts were tracked by counts of expanded intratumoral alpha and beta TCRs.

Regarding time point: sample taken at primary tumor resection. The roughly 66 donors had untreated early-stage non-small cell lung cancer. This clonotype came up many times. Its target is unknown. TCRdb fed the 5' RACE reads into MiXCR, producing one record per CDR3 protein. The sample lists about 100,000 distinct CDR3 sequences; about 4.4% were seen once. The clonotype originates from a male donor with early-stage non-small cell lung cancer. The starting material was lung tumor tissue, obtained at surgery.

This CDR3 is CATRAWGYNEQFF. The DNA for the CDR3 is TGTGCCACCAGGGCGTGGGGTTACAATGAGCAGTTCTTC. The chain is built from TRBV27 and TRBJ2-1, with D possibly matching TRBD1 (5 bases). The CDR3 contains 13 residues. V gave up 10 bases and J gave up 4 bases, with 14 bases separating them. Looked up from germline, CDR1 is MNHEY and CDR2 is SMNVEV (reference sequence).